These 19 T cell receptor beta chains came from one sample sequenced in a study of shared clonotypes between healthy human individuals (dated by TCRdb to the early 2020s). The library was made by the immunoSEQ multiplex PCR assay. Entries here come from immuneACCESS through TCRdb and include only in-frame sequences with V and J called. Some clones fail to appear in such tables; in the studies checked, an unresolved V gene covers under half of the shortfall, and the cause of the remainder is unknown. Across this sample there are 2 million to 2.5 million clones, with 90% to 96% seen only once. Together, the top ten hold approximately 0.13% of the sample. Specimen: naive CD4+ T cells sorted from blood. The cell subset or site label, read with the paper, signifies: CD45RA+ positively selected. The source of these receptors is a man between 18 and 29 years old in good health.

The chain recombines TRBV6-1 with TRBJ2-2, with TRBD1 matching 7 bases. The CDR3 totals 15 residues. The ends lost 6 bases at V and 4 bases at J; junction bases unmatched: 8. Germline V gene data show CDR1 as MNHNS and CDR2 as SASEGT. The CDR3 protein is CASRASGTVTGELFF. DNA of the CDR3: TGTGCCAGCAGAGCTTCCGGGACAGTCACCGGGGAGCTGTTTTTT.

The chain combines TRBV28 with TRBJ2-2; a weak D match, TRBD1 (6 bases). Trimming removed 6 bases at V and 1 base at J, with 15 bases between. The CDR3 spans 16 residues. Germline CDR1 MDHEN, CDR2 SYDVKM. The CDR3 spells CASRHPGQRNTGELFF. CDR3 DNA sequence: TGTGCCAGCAGGCATCCGGGACAACGGAACACCGGGGAGCTGTTTTTT.

The chain has TRBV7-2 and TRBJ1-3; 7 bases match TRBD1. The germline gives CDR1 SGHTA, CDR2 FQGNSA. Trimming removed 1 base from V and 1 base from J; junction bases left unmatched: 13. The CDR3 length is 19 residues. Here the CDR3 reads CASSLVTGLIEGSGNTIYF. The CDR3, as DNA: TGTGCCAGCAGCTTAGTGACAGGGTTGATTGAGGGGTCTGGAAACACCATATATTTT.

The V gene is TRBV30, the J gene TRBJ1-5; unclear D gene. Trimming took 3 bases from V and 2 from J, leaving 11 bases between them. In germline, CDR1 is GTSNPN, CDR2 SVGIG (reference sequence). CDR3 length: 14 residues. The CDR3 spells CAWREGLGNQPQHF. The CDR3 DNA is TGTGCCTGGAGGGAGGGTCTAGGCAATCAGCCCCAGCATTTT.

As to this clone: In the same sample, other DNA sequences code for this CDR3. The chain has TRBV18 and TRBJ1-1; no definite D call. This CDR3 comprises 14 residues. Trimming removed 6 bases from V and 0 bases from J, with 11 bases in between. Germline loops: CDR1 KGHSH, CDR2 LQKENI. This chain's CDR3 is CASSPAGMNTEAFF. The DNA of the CDR3 is TGTGCCAGCTCTCCAGCAGGTATGAACACTGAAGCTTTCTTT.

The chain uses TRBV11-1 and TRBJ2-6; TRBD1 is a possible D gene (6 bases). The germline gives CDR1 SGHAT, CDR2 FQDESV (reference sequence). CDR3 size: 18 residues. V was shortened by 5 bases and J by 0 bases, with 17 bases between the two germline ends. CDR3 nucleotide sequence: TGTGCCAGCAGCCAGAGGACAGCTACTACCTCTGGGGCCAACGTCCTGACTTTC. This encodes CASSQRTATTSGANVLTF. The full variable domain, in which reference TRBV11-1 and TRBJ2-6 provide the parts outside the CDR3, is EAEVAQSPRYKITEKSQAVAFWCDPISGHATLYWYRQILGQGPELLVQFQDESVVDDSQLPKDRFSAERLKGVDSTLKIQPAELGDSAMYLCASSQRTATTSGANVLTFGAGSRLTVL.

The J gene is TRBJ1-3, the V gene TRBV27; D is unresolved. This CDR3 has 14 residues. The germline V gene encodes CDR1 MNHEY and CDR2 SMNVEV (reference sequence). The V gene lost 5 bases and the J gene lost 8 bases, with 16 bases spanning the gap. CDR3 DNA: TGTGCCAGCAGTATGACGGGCGGTGGCGACACCATATATTTT. As protein: CASSMTGGGDTIYF.

The rearrangement links TRBV11-2 to TRBJ2-1; D is uncertain. The V and J ends lost 2 bases and 6 bases respectively, with 14 bases between them. This CDR3 contains 15 residues. Germline lookup yields CDR1 SGHAT and CDR2 FQNNGV. CDR3 DNA: TGTGCCAGCAGCTTACCCGGTAGTCTCCCCAATGAGCAGTTCTTC. Amino acid sequence: CASSLPGSLPNEQFF.

The chain employs TRBV13 and TRBJ2-1; TRBD2 matches 12 bases. This CDR3 contains 16 residues. The germline gives CDR1 PRHDT, CDR2 FYEKMQ (reference sequence). With V trimmed by 5 bases and J by 7 bases, 9 bases remained unmatched. Written as DNA, the CDR3 is TGTGCCAGCAGCGGACGACTAGCGGGAGTTTTTAATGAGCAGTTCTTC. Translated: CASSGRLAGVFNEQFF.

On this clone itself: Other DNA sequences in this sample translate to the same CDR3. The chain joins TRBV25-1 to TRBJ2-1; 9 bases fit TRBD2. The junction had 3 bases not matched to a gene; V was cut back by 5 bases and J by 7 bases. This CDR3 is built from 13 residues. Germline assignment: CDR1 MGHDK and CDR2 SYGVNS. CDR3 in DNA: TGTGCCAGCAGTTTTAGCGGGGGTAATGAGCAGTTCTTC. This codes for CASSFSGGNEQFF.

This rearrangement joins TRBV19 to TRBJ2-6; 16 bases are a match to TRBD2. The V and J ends lost 6 bases and 5 bases, in that order; junction bases with no gene match: 4. The CDR3 totals 17 residues. In germline, CDR1 is LNHDA, CDR2 SQIVND (reference sequence). As DNA, the CDR3 is TGTGCCAGTAGGGGACTAGCGGGGGGGCCTCGGGCCAACGTCCTGACTTTC. Protein product: CASRGLAGGPRANVLTF.

V usage is TRBV7-9 and J usage is TRBJ2-7; 10 nucleotides agree with TRBD2. This CDR3 spans 17 amino acids. Trimming took 1 base from V and 8 from J; bases not matched to a gene: 14. CDR1 is SEHNR and CDR2 is FQNEAQ in the germline V gene (reference sequence). The CDR3 sequence is CASSLVGTSGTISKQYF. In DNA, the CDR3 is TGTGCCAGCAGCTTAGTAGGCACTAGCGGGACTATATCGAAGCAGTACTTC.

In this sample, this clone turned up a few times. Other DNA sequences in the same sample also yield this CDR3. V is TRBV11-3 and J is TRBJ1-3; D gene uncertain. The CDR3 extends over 11 amino acids. Germline-derived CDR1 and CDR2 are SGHNT and YENEEA. V shed 4 bases and J shed 4 bases, with 2 bases lying between them. CDR3 region: CASSSGNTIYF. In DNA, the CDR3 is TGTGCCAGCAGCTCAGGAAACACCATATATTTT.

This chain connects TRBV28 to TRBJ2-2, with TRBD2 as a possible D gene (5 bases). V was clipped by 3 bases and J by 5 bases, with 10 bases between them. The length of the CDR3 is 14 residues. In germline, CDR1 is MDHEN, CDR2 SYDVKM. DNA of the CDR3: TGTGCCAGCAGTTTGTGGGGAGAAACCGGGGAGCTGTTTTTT. This codes for CASSLWGETGELFF.

The chain couples TRBV6-5 to TRBJ1-3; 7 bases line up with TRBD1. The germline V gene has CDR1 MNHEY and CDR2 SVGAGI. The CDR3 totals 14 residues. V lost 4 bases to trimming and J lost 3 bases; unmatched junction nucleotides: 3. The CDR3 DNA sequence: TGTGCCAGCAGTTCGGACAGGCGTGGAAACACCATATATTTT. It encodes CASSSDRRGNTIYF.

The V call is TRBV6-5, the J call TRBJ1-2; tentative D call: TRBD1 (6 bases). Deletions cut 0 bases from V and 4 bases from J, with 12 bases between. The CDR3 contains 15 residues. The germline V gene encodes CDR1 MNHEY and CDR2 SVGAGI. The CDR3 bases are TGTGCCAGCAGTTACTCGGGCAGGGGAACCTATGGCTACACCTTC. Translating gives CASSYSGRGTYGYTF.

The V gene is TRBV5-1, the J gene TRBJ1-2, with D perhaps matching TRBD1 (6 bases). Trimming stripped 7 bases from V and 2 bases from J, with 12 bases between. Germline V gene data show CDR1 as SGHRS and CDR2 as YFSETQ. This CDR3 comprises 13 residues. The CDR3 region has the DNA TGCGCCAGCGCCCCGGACAGCAACTATGGCTACACCTTC. Its protein is CASAPDSNYGYTF.

The V and J genes are TRBV6-6 and TRBJ1-2, with TRBD1 matching 9 bases. V lost 6 bases, J lost 10 bases, and 12 bases stayed unmatched. The CDR3 has 14 residues. Germline V lookup: CDR1 MNHNY, CDR2 SVGAGI (reference sequence). The CDR3 DNA follows: TGTGCCAGCAGGGCCCCGGGACAGGGCACTGTCTACACCTTC. Translation gives CASRAPGQGTVYTF.

Concerning this clone itself: Other DNA sequences from this sample encode an identical CDR3 as well. This chain joins TRBV5-1 and TRBJ2-7; maybe TRBD1 (5 bases). The CDR3 is 14 residues long. Trimming removed 0 bases at V and 0 bases at J, with 7 bases between. The germline CDR1 and CDR2 sequences are SGHRS and YFSETQ. For the CDR3, the DNA is TGCGCCAGCAGCTTGGACAGGATCTCCTACGAGCAGTACTTC. Amino acids: CASSLDRISYEQYF. The whole variable domain, remainder taken from reference TRBV5-1 and TRBJ2-7, is KAGVTQTPRYLIKTRGQQVTLSCSPISGHRSVSWYQQTPGQGLQFLFEYFSETQRNKGNFPGRFSGRQFSNSRSEMNVSTLELGDSALYLCASSLDRISYEQYFGPGTRLTVT.